This T cell receptor (beta chain) was recovered during a study of long-term antiretroviral therapy in people with HIV (dated 2022 in TCRdb). Regarding the study in general: Collection of the earliest samples took place about a decade ahead of the 2015 WHO recommendation for immediate ART, at a time when ART was typically delayed until CD4 counts fell. A retrospective serial study tested whether changes in peripheral blood TRB repertoire composition and diversity were associated with ART initiation and durable HIV suppression. A total of some 200 cryopreserved PBMC samples came from 30 or so adults with confirmed HIV infection and were collected serially over a mean of about 6 years (range 1-12). Among the 30 or so participants with HIV, about 11 were female. No cross-contamination during QIAcube processing turned up in test extractions that ran a monoclonal T-cell line alongside 33 polyclonal samples. Points the paper makes about the study in general: Limited PBMC availability meant only the TCR beta chain was sequenced, without alpha chain pairing. Inferences about post-ART repertoire changes were limited because no data were available on ART adherence, viral resistance or therapy changes. At every time point, the repertoire was dominated by expanded TRB clones first identified before ART initiation, although this dominance fluctuated and, in many PLHIV, declined after ART. Starting ART was linked to a significant rise in TRB diversity, yet even with long-term ART the diversity remained significantly lower than in transplant donor controls. HIV repertoires had narrower CDR3 length ranges than controls, and the network structure suggested an antigen-experienced repertoire that shifted only slightly toward naive after ART. Samples dated from about 2004 to 2017, and the ART regimens used may be less effective than current ones. Because pre-ART samples had limited cell numbers, profiling was done on unsorted PBMC rather than on sorted CD4+ and CD8+ T cells.

CDR1 and CDR2 were assigned from the germline V gene (reference sequence) as LNHDA and SQIVND. The CDR3 runs 14 amino acids, cysteine and phenylalanine included. The read is trimmed to its CDR3 DNA, 42 bases read in frame from base 1. V loses 5 bases, J loses 4 bases, and the germline ends lie 12 bases apart. The immunoSEQ hsTCRB v3.0 assay was used at survey level resolution to sequence the TRB variable region. The targeted TRB sequencing depth was roughly 35,000-50,000 T-cell genomes per sample. Pooled TRB libraries were sequenced on an Illumina MiSeq with a v3 150-cycle kit. From the authors' description of their analysis: Repertoire analysis ran in R within a reproducible Nextflow workflow covering QC, data transformation and analysis. LymphoSeq2, an R package for AIRR-Seq data exploration, was used to implement custom analyses. After excluding a few samples that yielded fewer than 5000 total TRB sequences, under 200 HIV repertoires remained for analysis. Among the 180 to 200 HIV repertoires that were kept, 59 were collected before ART initiation and 120 to 140 were collected after ART initiation. Repertoires were downsampled to 5000 TRB nucleotide sequences, with summary statistics averaged over 100 downsampling iterations. The analysis kept only TRB sequences whose CDR3 regions were at least seven amino acids long. Two measures captured diversity: a Shannon entropy-derived clonality score and the Gini coefficient. In the repertoire networks, any two of the top 5000 CDR3 amino acid sequences were linked whenever the two sequences differed by an edit distance of one. GLIPH2 predicted antigen specificity groups and MHC restriction for TRB CDR3 amino acid sequences. Known CMV, EBV, HIV or tissue antigen associations were flagged by matching CDR3 amino acid sequences against VDJdb and McPAS-TCR. Pre-ART, post-ART and control groups were compared with Wilcoxon signed-rank tests and Holm-Bonferroni correction. In its TCRdb copy, this immuneACCESS table keeps in-frame sequences only and misses some clones. Where compared with another copy, unresolved V genes explain less than half of these, and the others have no known cause. The V and J calls and clone size come from that table; D and trimming were worked out from the DNA. The sample yields 20,000 to 30,000 clones; 85% were counted once. The ten largest clones take up approximately 10% of the sample.

To be included, a participant needed at least one PBMC sample from before ART initiation plus at least two post-ART samples. All participants with HIV were treated in the United States of America. Cryopreserved samples of about 0.95-11 million PBMC were thawed and washed before DNA extraction. At the time of the earliest PBMC sample, participants with HIV were aged between about 23 and 54 years. PBMC samples were contributed by each participant from 1-4 timepoints before ART initiation and 2-8 timepoints after ART initiation, with a median of 7 samples. For every participant, serial HIV viral load, CD4+ T-cell count, ART history and demographic data were obtained. A Qiagen kit on a QIAcube was used to extract genomic DNA from unsorted PBMC, with samples processed in batches of 12. Regarding this clone: This clone's antigen is unknown. Base-call qualities are not available, and no considerably larger clone is one nucleotide away.

The material sequenced was unsorted PBMCs, taken 2.3 years after starting antiretroviral therapy. This clonotype originated in a middle-aged man with HIV. The V gene is TRBV19 and the J gene is TRBJ2-1, with TRBD1 as a weak D call on 6 bases. The DNA sequence reads TGTGCCAGTAGTCAGGGGACCACTTACAATGAGCAGTTCTTC. Its translation is CASSQGTTYNEQFF.